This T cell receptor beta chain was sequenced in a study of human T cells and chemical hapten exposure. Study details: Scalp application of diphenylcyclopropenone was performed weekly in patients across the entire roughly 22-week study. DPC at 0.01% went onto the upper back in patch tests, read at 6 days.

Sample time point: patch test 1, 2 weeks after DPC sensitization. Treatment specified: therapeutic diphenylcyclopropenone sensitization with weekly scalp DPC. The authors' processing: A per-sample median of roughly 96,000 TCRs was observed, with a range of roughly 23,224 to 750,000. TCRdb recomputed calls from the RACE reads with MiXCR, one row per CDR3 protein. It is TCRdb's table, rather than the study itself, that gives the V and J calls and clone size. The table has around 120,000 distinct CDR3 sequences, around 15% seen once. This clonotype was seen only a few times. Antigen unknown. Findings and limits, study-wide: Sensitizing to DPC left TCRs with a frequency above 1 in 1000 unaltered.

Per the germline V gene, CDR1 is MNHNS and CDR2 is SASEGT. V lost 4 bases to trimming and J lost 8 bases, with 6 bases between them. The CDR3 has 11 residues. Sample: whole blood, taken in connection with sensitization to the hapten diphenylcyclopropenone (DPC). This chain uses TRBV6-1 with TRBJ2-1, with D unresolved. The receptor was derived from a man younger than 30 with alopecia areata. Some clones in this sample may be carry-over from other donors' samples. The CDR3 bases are TGTGCCAGCAGTGTGCTTTATGAGCAGTTCTTC. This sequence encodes CASSVLYEQFF.